Below are 16 T cell receptor beta chains sequenced from a single sample in a study of CD8 T cells in Susac syndrome. Reverse transcription of about 0.5 to 1 ug RNA was carried out with random hexamers. TCRdb redid the calling of the immunoSEQ multiplex PCR reads with MiXCR, one entry per CDR3 protein. In the table there are some 94,000 distinct CDR3 sequences, over 90% of which are singletons. The sample taken for sequencing was CD4+ T cells from PBMCs. The source is a human donor with Susac syndrome.

The rearrangement joins TRBV9 to TRBJ1-1; D unresolved. CDR1 and CDR2 (germline): SGDLS, YYNGEE. V was trimmed by 2 bases and J by 1 base, leaving 9 bases between them. The CDR3 contains 14 residues. CDR3 DNA: TGTGCCAGCAGCGTCACTCGGGGGAACACTGAAGCTTTCTTT. The encoded protein is CASSVTRGNTEAFF. The full variable domain, with the rest looked up from reference TRBV9 and TRBJ1-1, is DSGVTQTPKHLITATGQRVTLRCSPRSGDLSVYWYQQSLDQGLQFLIQYYNGEERAKGNILERFSAQQFPDLHSELNLSSLELGDSALYFCASSVTRGNTEAFFGQGTRLTVV.

The rearrangement joins TRBV6-5 to TRBJ2-1, with D possibly TRBD1 on 5 matching bases. The V gene lost 2 bases and the J gene lost 6 bases, with 14 bases spanning the gap. CDR1 MNHEY and CDR2 SVGAGI come from the germline V gene. The CDR3 runs 15 residues. The CDR3 region has the DNA TGTGCCAGCAGTTACGGGCAGGGAAGGGTCAATGAGCAGTTCTTC. This translates into CASSYGQGRVNEQFF.

The chain is built from TRBV3-1 and TRBJ1-1; D call uncertain. The V and J ends lost 0 bases and 6 bases respectively, with 17 bases between them. Germline assignment: CDR1 LGHDT and CDR2 YNNKEL (reference sequence). The CDR3 contains 16 residues. CDR3 DNA: TGTGCCAGCAGCCAAGATTCCGGGGTGAATGTTCCTGAAGCTTTCTTT. As protein: CASSQDSGVNVPEAFF. Full variable domain (outside the CDR3, taken from reference TRBV3-1 and TRBJ1-1): DTAVSQTPKYLVTQMGNDKSIKCEQNLGHDTMYWYKQDSKKFLKIMFSYNNKELIINETVPNRFSPKSPDKAHLNLHINSLELGDSAVYFCASSQDSGVNVPEAFFGQGTRLTVV.

The J gene is TRBJ2-3, the V gene TRBV24-1, with 8 nucleotides matching TRBD1. The trim removed 7 bases at V and 1 base at J, leaving 3 bases unmatched. CDR3 length: 14 amino acids. CDR1 and CDR2 from the germline V gene are KGHDR and SFDVKD. The CDR3 loop is CATSQQGGTDTQYF. The DNA of the CDR3 is TGTGCCACCAGCCAACAGGGGGGCACAGATACGCAGTATTTT.

This chain joins TRBV14 and TRBJ1-1; D is ambiguous. Per germline, CDR1 SGHDN and CDR2 FVKESK. This CDR3 has 13 amino acids. Trimming shortened V by 3 bases and J by 2 bases, and 7 bases separated the two germline ends. The CDR3 protein is CASSQLINTEAFF. DNA for the CDR3: TGTGCCAGCAGCCAGCTCATAAACACTGAAGCTTTCTTT.

The chain carries TRBV30 and TRBJ2-7; D unresolved. CDR1 is GTSNPN, CDR2 SVGIG, per germline (reference sequence). The CDR3 loop spans 13 amino acids. Deletions cut 0 bases from V and 1 base from J, with 7 bases between. This CDR3 is CAWSVGRSYEQYF. The CDR3 nucleotides are TGTGCCTGGAGTGTAGGACGATCCTACGAGCAGTACTTC.

This chain connects TRBV10-3 to TRBJ1-1; D uncertain. Germline-derived CDR1 and CDR2 are ENHRY and SYGVKD. Trimming left V 5 bases short and J 1 base short, with 5 bases between. The CDR3 has 12 amino acids. The CDR3 nucleotides are TGTGCCATCAGTCCAGAGAACACTGAAGCTTTCTTT. It codes for CAISPENTEAFF.

The V gene is TRBV7-2, the J gene TRBJ2-3; either TRBD1 or TRBD2 may supply D (5 bases each). Per the germline V gene, CDR1 is SGHTA and CDR2 is FQGNSA. The V end was cut by 5 bases, the J end by 2 bases, with 14 bases between. CDR3 size: 15 residues. The CDR3 reads CASSRGTVFTDTQYF. CDR3 coding DNA: TGTGCCAGCAGCCGAGGGACGGTATTCACAGATACGCAGTATTTT.

The gene calls are TRBV28 and TRBJ2-5; TRBD2 matches 13 bases. J lost 2 bases, V lost 5 bases, and 14 bases had no gene match. The CDR3 runs 19 residues. Germline loops: CDR1 MDHEN, CDR2 SYDVKM. The CDR3 is CASSTIYPGLAGVQETQYF. CDR3 sequence (DNA): TGTGCCAGCAGTACCATATACCCCGGACTAGCGGGGGTACAAGAGACCCAGTACTTC.

The V call is TRBV15, the J call TRBJ2-7; TRBD1 might be the D (6 bases). V lost 3 bases and J lost 1, with 13 bases in between. The CDR3 is made up of 15 amino acids. Germline CDR1 reads LNHNV; CDR2 reads YYDKDF (reference sequence). CDR3 region: CATSSGRGGSYEQYF. The CDR3 DNA reads as TGTGCCACCAGCAGTGGTAGAGGGGGATCCTACGAGCAGTACTTC. Together with reference TRBV15 and TRBJ2-7, the CDR3 gives the full variable domain: DAMVIQNPRYQVTQFGKPVTLSCSQTLNHNVMYWYQQKSSQAPKLLFHYYDKDFNNEADTPDNFQSRRPNTSFCFLDIRSPGLGDTAMYLCATSSGRGGSYEQYFGPGTRLTVT.

This chain connects TRBV4-1 to TRBJ1-6; possible D gene TRBD1, 5 bases. The CDR3 loop spans 17 amino acids. V was pared by 2 bases and J by 8 bases, with 19 bases between. The V gene's germline CDR1 is MGHRA and CDR2 YSYEKL. CDR3 in DNA: TGCGCCAGCAGCCAAAAACAGACAATTGAAGGGGATTCACCCCTCCACTTT. It is translated as CASSQKQTIEGDSPLHF.

The chain joins TRBV19 to TRBJ1-5, with TRBD1 matching over 7 bases. The CDR3 has 15 amino acids. The germline CDR1 and CDR2 sequences are LNHDA and SQIVND (reference sequence). Unmatched junction bases numbered 13, after V lost 8 bases and J lost 6 bases. The CDR3 DNA reads TGTGCCAGTGCGGCAACCCGGACAGGCGCTCAGCCCCAGCATTTT. This codes for CASAATRTGAQPQHF.

The chain couples TRBV20-1 to TRBJ1-5; D not resolved. V was cut by 3 bases and J by 4 bases, with 7 bases left in between. Looked up from germline, CDR1 is DFQATT and CDR2 is SNEGSKA (reference sequence). This CDR3 has 12 residues. The CDR3 sequence is CSARGGNQPQHF. CDR3 DNA sequence: TGCAGTGCTAGGGGTGGTAATCAGCCCCAGCATTTT.

Details on this clonotype: The junction departs from germline at one end; a sequencing error may be responsible. V is TRBV7-7 and J is TRBJ2-3, with 9 nucleotides matching TRBD2. The CDR3 is 15 residues long. Germline CDR1 reads SSHAT; CDR2 reads FNYEAQ (reference sequence). The CDR3 DNA reads as TGTGCTAGCAGCCCGGGACTAGCTAGCACAGATACGCAGTATTTT. Translated, it gives CASSPGLASTDTQYF.

The chain is built from TRBV30 and TRBJ1-1; D may be TRBD1 (5 bases). Per germline, CDR1 GTSNPN and CDR2 SVGIG (reference sequence). CDR3 length: 12 residues. The V end was cut by 3 bases, the J end by 7 bases, with 12 bases between. The CDR3: CAWSVGHHEAFF. For the CDR3, the DNA is TGTGCCTGGAGCGTAGGACACCATGAAGCTTTCTTT.

The V gene is TRBV14, the J gene TRBJ2-7; 7 nucleotides agree with TRBD1. Germline values: CDR1 SGHDN, CDR2 FVKESK. The CDR3 is made up of 15 amino acids. V gave up 4 bases and J gave up 1 base; unmatched junction bases: 7. The CDR3 sequence is CASSRRTGRSYEQYF. The CDR3 bases are TGTGCCAGCAGCCGGCGGACAGGCCGATCCTACGAGCAGTACTTC.